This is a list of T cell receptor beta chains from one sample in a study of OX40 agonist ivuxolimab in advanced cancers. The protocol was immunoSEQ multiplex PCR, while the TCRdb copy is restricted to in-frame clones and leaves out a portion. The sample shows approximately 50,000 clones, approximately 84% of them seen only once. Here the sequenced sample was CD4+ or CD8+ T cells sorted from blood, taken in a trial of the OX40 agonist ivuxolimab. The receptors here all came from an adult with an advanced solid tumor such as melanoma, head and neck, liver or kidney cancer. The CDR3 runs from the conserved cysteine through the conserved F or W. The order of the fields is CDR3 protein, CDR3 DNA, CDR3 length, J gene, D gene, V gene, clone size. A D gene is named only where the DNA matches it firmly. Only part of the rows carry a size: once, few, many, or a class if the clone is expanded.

CDR3aa: CASSIGTVTDTQYF
CDR3nt: TGTGCCAGCAGTATCGGGACAGTCACAGATACGCAGTATTTT
len: 14
j_gene: TRBJ2-3
d_gene: TRBD1
v_gene: TRBV27
abundance: few

CDR3aa: CASSPREGFTYEQYF
CDR3nt: TGTGCCAGCAGCCCGCGGGAGGGGTTTACCTACGAGCAGTACTTC
len: 15
j_gene: TRBJ2-7
d_gene: TRBD2
v_gene: TRBV27
abundance: -

CDR3aa: CASSPYRGDYNEQFF
CDR3nt: TGTGCCAGCAGTCCCTACAGGGGGGACTACAATGAGCAGTTCTTC
len: 15
j_gene: TRBJ2-1
d_gene: TRBD1
v_gene: TRBV27
abundance: -

CDR3aa: CASSGGTGGLNSPLHF
CDR3nt: TGTGCCAGCAGTGGCGGGACAGGGGGCCTTAATTCACCCCTCCACTTT
len: 16
j_gene: TRBJ1-6
d_gene: TRBD1
v_gene: TRBV2
abundance: -

CDR3aa: CASSLAGQRLYGYTF
CDR3nt: TGTGCCAGCAGTCTTGCGGGACAGCGCCTCTATGGCTACACCTTC
len: 15
j_gene: TRBJ1-2
d_gene: TRBD1
v_gene: TRBV6-5
abundance: -

CDR3aa: CASYQGPGYTF
CDR3nt: TGTGCCAGCTACCAGGGTCCAGGCTACACCTTC
len: 11
j_gene: TRBJ1-2
d_gene: -
v_gene: TRBV2
abundance: -

CDR3aa: CASSLRGRNTEAFF
CDR3nt: TGTGCCAGCAGTCTCAGGGGGAGGAACACTGAAGCTTTCTTT
len: 14
j_gene: TRBJ1-1
d_gene: TRBD1
v_gene: TRBV27
abundance: -

CDR3aa: CASGTVESTDTQYF
CDR3nt: TGCGCCAGTGGGACAGTGGAAAGCACAGATACGCAGTATTTT
len: 14
j_gene: TRBJ2-3
d_gene: TRBD1
v_gene: TRBV5-1
abundance: -

CDR3aa: CASGSVNEKLFF
CDR3nt: TGCGCCAGCGGGAGCGTGAATGAAAAACTGTTTTTT
len: 12
j_gene: TRBJ1-4
d_gene: -
v_gene: TRBV4-1
abundance: -

CDR3aa: CASSNRGRLGDQPQHF
CDR3nt: TGTGCCAGCAGTAACAGGGGAAGGTTGGGCGATCAGCCCCAGCATTTT
len: 16
j_gene: TRBJ1-5
d_gene: TRBD1
v_gene: TRBV2
abundance: -

CDR3aa: CASSLPKPGQGGSASGRDTQYF
CDR3nt: TGTGCCAGCAGTTTACCCAAACCGGGACAGGGGGGTTCGGCTAGCGGGAGGGATACGCAGTATTTT
len: 22
j_gene: TRBJ2-3
d_gene: -
v_gene: TRBV28
abundance: -

CDR3aa: CASSPRTGFSGANVLTF
CDR3nt: TGTGCCAGTAGCCCTAGGACAGGCTTCTCTGGGGCCAACGTCCTGACTTTC
len: 17
j_gene: TRBJ2-6
d_gene: TRBD1
v_gene: TRBV19
abundance: -

CDR3aa: CASSLSSGGGPGNTIYF
CDR3nt: TGTGCCAGCAGCTTAAGTAGTGGGGGGGGCCCTGGAAACACCATATATTTT
len: 17
j_gene: TRBJ1-3
d_gene: -
v_gene: TRBV7-2
abundance: -

CDR3aa: CASSLTGSDTEAFF
CDR3nt: TGTGCCAGCAGTTTAACAGGGTCTGATACTGAAGCTTTCTTT
len: 14
j_gene: TRBJ1-1
d_gene: -
v_gene: TRBV14
abundance: -

CDR3aa: CASSQRDGNNEQFF
CDR3nt: TGTGCCAGCAGCCAACGGGACGGAAACAATGAGCAGTTCTTC
len: 14
j_gene: TRBJ2-1
d_gene: -
v_gene: TRBV4-2
abundance: -

CDR3aa: CAWSVRGNQPQHF
CDR3nt: TGTGCCTGGAGTGTACGCGGGAATCAGCCCCAGCATTTT
len: 13
j_gene: TRBJ1-5
d_gene: -
v_gene: TRBV30
abundance: few

CDR3aa: CASSLERVWNTEAFF
CDR3nt: TGTGCCAGCAGCTTAGAAAGGGTATGGAACACTGAAGCTTTCTTT
len: 15
j_gene: TRBJ1-1
d_gene: -
v_gene: TRBV11-2
abundance: once

CDR3aa: CATVTGPSGANVLTF
CDR3nt: TGTGCCACCGTGACAGGGCCCTCTGGGGCCAACGTCCTGACTTTC
len: 15
j_gene: TRBJ2-6
d_gene: TRBD1
v_gene: TRBV28
abundance: -

CDR3aa: CAISVTPSGVYEQYF
CDR3nt: TGTGCCATCAGTGTTACACCGTCGGGAGTCTACGAGCAGTACTTC
len: 15
j_gene: TRBJ2-7
d_gene: -
v_gene: TRBV6-1
abundance: -

CDR3aa: CASSPEYMAGGYTF
CDR3nt: TGTGCCAGCAGCCCGGAATATATGGCGGGTGGCTACACCTTC
len: 14
j_gene: TRBJ1-2
d_gene: -
v_gene: TRBV6-1
abundance: -

CDR3aa: CASSPLNGELFF
CDR3nt: TGTGCCAGCTCACCACTTAACGGGGAGCTGTTTTTT
len: 12
j_gene: TRBJ2-2
d_gene: -
v_gene: TRBV18
abundance: once

CDR3aa: CASNDRDRSYNEQFF
CDR3nt: TGTGCCAGCAACGACCGGGACAGATCCTACAATGAGCAGTTCTTC
len: 15
j_gene: TRBJ2-1
d_gene: TRBD1
v_gene: TRBV2
abundance: -

CDR3aa: CASSIGSAPLAKNIQYF
CDR3nt: TGTGCCAGTAGTATTGGGTCAGCCCCCTTAGCCAAAAACATTCAGTACTTC
len: 17
j_gene: TRBJ2-4
d_gene: -
v_gene: TRBV19
abundance: -

CDR3aa: CSVTGVAGTGELFF
CDR3nt: TGCAGCGTTACCGGGGTAGCGGGCACCGGGGAGCTGTTTTTT
len: 14
j_gene: TRBJ2-2
d_gene: TRBD2
v_gene: TRBV29-1
abundance: -

CDR3aa: CASSSGANEKLFF
CDR3nt: TGTGCCAGCTCGTCCGGGGCTAATGAAAAACTGTTTTTT
len: 13
j_gene: TRBJ1-4
d_gene: -
v_gene: TRBV18
abundance: -

CDR3aa: CASSEEGGTIYF
CDR3nt: TGTGCCAGCAGTGAAGAGGGGGGGACCATATATTTT
len: 12
j_gene: TRBJ1-3
d_gene: -
v_gene: TRBV2
abundance: -

CDR3aa: CASRIVTGREQFF
CDR3nt: TGTGCCAGCCGAATCGTAACGGGGAGGGAGCAGTTCTTC
len: 13
j_gene: TRBJ2-1
d_gene: -
v_gene: TRBV6-6
abundance: -

CDR3aa: CASSDLAGALYTQYF
CDR3nt: TGTGCCAGCAGTGATCTAGCGGGAGCCCTTTATACGCAGTATTTT
len: 15
j_gene: TRBJ2-3
d_gene: TRBD2
v_gene: TRBV6-4
abundance: few

CDR3aa: CASWTVYSNTQYF
CDR3nt: TGTGCCAGCTGGACAGTCTACAGCAATACGCAGTATTTT
len: 13
j_gene: TRBJ2-3
d_gene: -
v_gene: TRBV6-5
abundance: -

CDR3aa: CASSRDSVVQPQHF
CDR3nt: TGTGCCAGCAGCCGGGACAGCGTAGTTCAGCCCCAGCATTTT
len: 14
j_gene: TRBJ1-5
d_gene: TRBD1
v_gene: TRBV7-9
abundance: -

CDR3aa: CASNSQGSVETQYF
CDR3nt: TGTGCCAGCAATTCACAGGGATCCGTAGAGACCCAGTACTTC
len: 14
j_gene: TRBJ2-5
d_gene: -
v_gene: TRBV5-6
abundance: -

CDR3aa: CASSFNTGGREQYF
CDR3nt: TGTGCCAGCAGTTTCAACACAGGGGGCCGAGAGCAGTACTTC
len: 14
j_gene: TRBJ2-7
d_gene: TRBD1
v_gene: TRBV27
abundance: -

CDR3aa: CASSSPPWNIEAFF
CDR3nt: TGTGCCAGCAGCTCCCCCCCCTGGAACATTGAAGCTTTCTTT
len: 14
j_gene: TRBJ1-1
d_gene: -
v_gene: TRBV7-8
abundance: -

CDR3aa: CASSPPSRDRADTQYF
CDR3nt: TGTGCCAGCTCACCACCGTCCAGGGATAGGGCAGATACGCAGTATTTT
len: 16
j_gene: TRBJ2-3
d_gene: -
v_gene: TRBV18
abundance: -

CDR3aa: CASSIEKDEKLFF
CDR3nt: TGTGCCAGCAGTATCGAGAAGGATGAAAAACTGTTTTTT
len: 13
j_gene: TRBJ1-4
d_gene: -
v_gene: TRBV2
abundance: -

CDR3aa: CASSPRDRGISVHQPQHF
CDR3nt: TGTGCCAGCAGCCCGAGGGACAGGGGGATTTCTGTTCATCAGCCCCAGCATTTT
len: 18
j_gene: TRBJ1-5
d_gene: TRBD1
v_gene: TRBV27
abundance: -

CDR3aa: CAWSFRGAKNIQYF
CDR3nt: TGTGCCTGGAGTTTCAGGGGGGCCAAAAACATTCAGTACTTC
len: 14
j_gene: TRBJ2-4
d_gene: TRBD1
v_gene: TRBV30
abundance: once

CDR3aa: CASSIKTPTGELFF
CDR3nt: TGTGCCAGTAGTATCAAAACTCCCACCGGGGAGCTGTTTTTT
len: 14
j_gene: TRBJ2-2
d_gene: -
v_gene: TRBV19
abundance: -

CDR3aa: CASRDRGLAGGPGEQFF
CDR3nt: TGTGCCAGTAGGGACAGGGGACTAGCGGGAGGGCCAGGTGAGCAGTTCTTC
len: 17
j_gene: TRBJ2-1
d_gene: TRBD2
v_gene: TRBV19
abundance: few

CDR3aa: CASSPSGREVYEQYF
CDR3nt: TGTGCCAGCAGCCCCTCGGGGCGGGAGGTATACGAGCAGTACTTC
len: 15
j_gene: TRBJ2-7
d_gene: TRBD2
v_gene: TRBV4-2
abundance: few

CDR3aa: CASSPQVQQETQYF
CDR3nt: TGTGCCAGCAGCCCCCAGGTTCAGCAAGAGACCCAGTACTTC
len: 14
j_gene: TRBJ2-5
d_gene: -
v_gene: TRBV6-5
abundance: -

CDR3aa: CASSQTHSARGQKLFF
CDR3nt: TGTGCCAGCAGCCAAACTCATTCGGCAAGGGGGCAAAAACTGTTTTTT
len: 16
j_gene: TRBJ1-4
d_gene: TRBD1
v_gene: TRBV7-8
abundance: -

CDR3aa: CASTPGQGGKTQYF
CDR3nt: TGTGCCAGCACTCCGGGACAGGGAGGGAAGACCCAGTACTTC
len: 14
j_gene: TRBJ2-5
d_gene: TRBD1
v_gene: TRBV18
abundance: -

CDR3aa: CAWKVAQNTEAFF
CDR3nt: TGTGCCTGGAAGGTCGCCCAGAACACTGAAGCTTTCTTT
len: 13
j_gene: TRBJ1-1
d_gene: -
v_gene: TRBV30
abundance: -

CDR3aa: CSVCYWAGYTF
CDR3nt: TGCAGCGTTTGCTACTGGGCTGGCTACACCTTC
len: 11
j_gene: TRBJ1-2
d_gene: -
v_gene: TRBV29-1
abundance: once

CDR3aa: CASLYMGDFNYGYTF
CDR3nt: TGTGCCTCCCTATATATGGGGGACTTTAACTATGGCTACACCTTC
len: 15
j_gene: TRBJ1-2
d_gene: -
v_gene: TRBV6-1
abundance: -

CDR3aa: CASSPTGGSPNYGYTF
CDR3nt: TGCGCCAGCAGCCCTACAGGGGGCTCTCCAAACTATGGCTACACCTTC
len: 16
j_gene: TRBJ1-2
d_gene: TRBD1
v_gene: TRBV5-1
abundance: few

CDR3aa: CASSPAGLAGVDEQYF
CDR3nt: TGTGCCAGCAGCCCTGCCGGACTAGCGGGAGTGGACGAGCAGTACTTC
len: 16
j_gene: TRBJ2-7
d_gene: TRBD2
v_gene: TRBV7-3
abundance: -

CDR3aa: CASSSTPNTEAFF
CDR3nt: TGTGCCAGCAGCTCTACACCGAACACTGAAGCTTTCTTT
len: 13
j_gene: TRBJ1-1
d_gene: -
v_gene: TRBV11-2
abundance: -

CDR3aa: CASSDTSGRTDTQYF
CDR3nt: TGTGCCAGCAGCGATACTAGCGGGCGCACAGATACGCAGTATTTT
len: 15
j_gene: TRBJ2-3
d_gene: TRBD2
v_gene: TRBV7-2
abundance: -

CDR3aa: CATHRQGAGSHEQYF
CDR3nt: TGTGCCACCCACCGACAGGGGGCTGGCAGCCACGAGCAGTACTTC
len: 15
j_gene: TRBJ2-7
d_gene: TRBD1
v_gene: TRBV6-1
abundance: -

CDR3aa: CASSLQWGITEAFF
CDR3nt: TGTGCCAGCAGTTTACAGTGGGGGATCACTGAAGCTTTCTTT
len: 14
j_gene: TRBJ1-1
d_gene: -
v_gene: TRBV27
abundance: few

CDR3aa: CASSLDPISYEQYF
CDR3nt: TGTGCCAGCAGCCTAGACCCCATCTCCTACGAGCAGTACTTC
len: 14
j_gene: TRBJ2-7
d_gene: -
v_gene: TRBV7-8
abundance: -

CDR3aa: CASSLGGRVNEQYF
CDR3nt: TGCGCCAGCAGCTTGGGAGGCAGGGTTAACGAGCAGTACTTC
len: 14
j_gene: TRBJ2-7
d_gene: -
v_gene: TRBV5-1
abundance: -

CDR3aa: CASSRGWDTEAFF
CDR3nt: TGCGCCAGCAGTCGGGGGTGGGACACTGAAGCTTTCTTT
len: 13
j_gene: TRBJ1-1
d_gene: -
v_gene: TRBV5-1
abundance: -